This T cell receptor beta chain emerged from a study of CD8+ T cells in alopecia areata. Study conclusions and caveats: Scalp sequencing captures resident alphabeta T cells of normal skin too. Lesional scalp exceeded normal scalp in clonality, especially in alopecia totalis/universalis.

RNA, once extracted, was reverse transcribed into cDNA for use as the sequencing template. Produced via immunoSEQ multiplex PCR; TCRdb's table is partial and in-frame only. This repertoire shows some 120,000 clones, 47% found once; its top ten account for 10%. Lesional scalp tissue (obtained by punch biopsy) and peripheral blood were collected from alopecia areata patients. T lymphocytes (CD4+ and CD8+) were sorted from PBMCs. This clone was seen a handful of times. Its antigen is unidentified. The TCR comes from a human donor with alopecia areata. Sequencing was carried out using NKG2D-low CD8+ T cells sorted from blood.

The DNA of the CDR3 is TGCAGCGTTGAAAGCCTGGGCGGAACTGGAAACACCATATATTTT. Residues: CSVESLGGTGNTIYF. The chain couples TRBV29-1 to TRBJ1-3; D is unresolved. V lost 2 bases, J lost 2 bases, and 13 bases lay in between. The CDR3 has 15 residues. Per germline, CDR1 SQVTM and CDR2 ANQGSEA.